The 23 T cell receptor beta chains in this list originate from one sample, sequenced in a study of control samples from healthy donors and cancer patients. The data were produced by immunoSEQ multiplex PCR, yet TCRdb's version contains in-frame clones alone and is incomplete. The repertoire consists of about 120,000 clones, with approximately 93% occurring once and the leading ten covering about 2.6%. Sequencing was carried out using blood. These receptors came from a man between 25 and 39 years old in good health.

This chain uses TRBV19 with TRBJ2-1; TRBD2 is a possible D gene (7 bases). Trimming stripped 10 bases from V and 7 bases from J, with 23 bases between. The CDR3 has 15 amino acids. Germline CDR1 and CDR2: LNHDA and SQIVND (reference sequence). The CDR3 region is CATNPLGGAKNEQFF. In nucleotides, the CDR3 is TGTGCCACCAACCCCTTGGGGGGGGCCAAGAATGAGCAGTTCTTC.

The chain joins TRBV5-1 to TRBJ2-1; 10 nucleotides line up with TRBD1. Trimming cost V 7 bases and J 2 bases; bases outside gene matches: 15. The CDR3 loop spans 18 amino acids. The germline V gene encodes CDR1 SGHRS and CDR2 YFSETQ. The CDR3 DNA reads as TGCGCCAGCTCGAGGGGACAGGGGACCCTAAGGCCCTACAATGAGCAGTTCTTC. This gives the protein CASSRGQGTLRPYNEQFF.

This clone was found once. The V call is TRBV5-1, the J call TRBJ1-1; 7 bases align to TRBD1. V was clipped by 0 bases and J by 4 bases; unmatched bases: 3. The CDR3 loop spans 14 amino acids. Germline loops: CDR1 SGHRS, CDR2 YFSETQ. The DNA for the CDR3 is TGCGCCAGCAGCTTGGGACAGGGTCCCACTGAAGCTTTCTTT. Its translation is CASSLGQGPTEAFF.

V usage is TRBV10-3 and J usage is TRBJ2-3, with D unresolved. Trimming removed 3 bases from V and 4 bases from J, with 2 bases in between. The CDR3 runs 11 residues. In germline, CDR1 is ENHRY, CDR2 SYGVKD. The CDR3 is CAISDADTQYF. Written as DNA, the CDR3 is TGTGCCATCAGTGATGCAGATACGCAGTATTTT.

The gene calls are TRBV27 and TRBJ2-7, with 9 positions matching TRBD2. With 8 bases clipped from V and 4 bases from J, the junction kept 9 bases outside the gene matches. The CDR3 loop spans 14 amino acids. CDR1 is MNHEY, CDR2 SMNVEV, per germline (reference sequence). CDR3 DNA sequence: TGTGCCAGCGCCTTCGGGCGGGGGGGTTACGAGCAGTACGTC. This sequence encodes CASAFGRGGYEQYV.

The chain uses TRBV19 and TRBJ2-7; 7 bases agree with TRBD1. Germline lookup yields CDR1 LNHDA and CDR2 SQIVND (reference sequence). There are 14 residues in the CDR3. With 4 bases clipped from V and 3 bases from J, the junction kept 6 bases outside the gene matches. CDR3 sequence reads: CASSKQGKSYEQYF. CDR3 DNA sequence: TGTGCCAGTAGTAAACAGGGGAAAAGCTACGAGCAGTACTTC. The whole variable domain, remainder taken from reference TRBV19 and TRBJ2-7, is DGGITQSPKYLFRKEGQNVTLSCEQNLNHDAMYWYRQDPGQGLRLIYYSQIVNDFQKGDIAEGYSVSREKKESFPLTVTSAQKNPTAFYLCASSKQGKSYEQYFGPGTRLTVT.

The chain joins TRBV10-1 to TRBJ1-2; a possible D gene is TRBD1 (6 bases). Trimming left V 2 bases short and J 8 bases short, with 15 bases between. The CDR3 spans 14 residues. Germline CDR1 is WNHNN and CDR2 is SYGVQD (reference sequence). The CDR3 region has the DNA TGCGCCAGCAGTGAGAACGACAGGACGCGGGGCTACACCTTC. Encoded protein: CASSENDRTRGYTF.

The chain recombines TRBV4-1 with TRBJ2-7, with 8 bases aligning to TRBD1. Germline V lookup: CDR1 MGHRA, CDR2 YSYEKL. J lost 2 bases, V lost 1 base, and 4 bases had no gene match. The CDR3 covers 15 residues. CDR3 in amino acids: CASSQGRTGPYEQYF. The CDR3 nucleotides are TGCGCCAGCAGCCAAGGGAGGACAGGGCCCTACGAGCAGTACTTC.

About this clone: The same CDR3 is also encoded by other DNA sequences in this sample. V is TRBV18 and J is TRBJ1-5; 8 nucleotides agree with TRBD1. Germline lookup yields CDR1 KGHSH and CDR2 LQKENI. The CDR3 covers 14 residues. Trimming cost V 5 bases and J 5 bases; bases outside gene matches: 5. The CDR3 is CASSRQGADQPQHF. The CDR3 bases are TGTGCCAGCTCAAGGCAGGGGGCCGATCAGCCCCAGCATTTT.

The chain carries TRBV6-1 and TRBJ1-2; D ambiguous. The germline V gene encodes CDR1 MNHNS and CDR2 SASEGT. The CDR3 consists of 15 residues. Trimming left V 1 base short and J 0 bases short, with 9 bases between. The CDR3 DNA reads TGTGCCAGCAGTGAAGGTGTCGGATCTAACTATGGCTACACCTTC. This gives the protein CASSEGVGSNYGYTF.

The V call is TRBV2, the J call TRBJ2-3, with TRBD2 identical over 8 bases. V trimming: 9 bases; J trimming: 2 bases; junction bases outside the gene matches: 10. Germline V gene data show CDR1 as SNHLY and CDR2 as FYNNEI. CDR3 length: 15 amino acids. The CDR3 is CASHGSGGLTDTQYF. DNA of the CDR3: TGTGCCAGTCACGGGTCGGGGGGGCTCACAGATACGCAGTATTTT. The variable domain in full, with the rest retrieved from reference TRBV2 and TRBJ2-3, is EPEVTQTPSHQVTQMGQEVILRCVPISNHLYFYWYRQILGQKVEFLVSFYNNEISEKSEIFDDQFSVERPDGSNFTLKIRSTKLEDSAMYFCASHGSGGLTDTQYFGPGTRLTVL.

The rearrangement links TRBV5-1 to TRBJ2-1; no reliable D call. The CDR3 loop spans 13 amino acids. Trimming stripped 0 bases from V and 9 bases from J, with 10 bases between. Germline V CDR1 and CDR2: SGHRS, YFSETQ. CDR3 amino acids: CASSLEPGGEQFF. CDR3 bases: TGCGCCAGCAGCTTGGAGCCGGGCGGTGAGCAGTTCTTC.

The chain couples TRBV28 to TRBJ1-3, with TRBD1 matching 7 bases. The CDR3 length is 17 residues. Germline assignment: CDR1 MDHEN and CDR2 SYDVKM. Trimming at V came to 2 bases and at J to 0 bases, leaving 7 bases not matched to a gene. The CDR3 sequence: CASSLRDRFLSGNTIYF. In nucleotides, the CDR3 is TGTGCCAGCAGTTTACGGGACAGATTCCTCTCTGGAAACACCATATATTTT.

V usage is TRBV3-1 (or the pseudogene TRBV3-2) and J usage is TRBJ2-3, with TRBD2 matching 7 bases. Germline CDR1 LGHDT, CDR2 YNNKEL (reference sequence). With 5 bases clipped from V and 5 bases from J, the junction kept 7 bases outside the gene matches. CDR3 length: 14 residues. CDR3 residues: CASSERGVVDTQYF. CDR3 nucleotide sequence: TGTGCCAGCAGCGAACGGGGGGTAGTAGATACGCAGTATTTT.

The rearrangement joins TRBV5-6 to TRBJ2-7; 8 bases line up with TRBD2. CDR1 and CDR2 (germline): SGHDT, YYEEEE. Losses at the gene ends were 0 bases for V and 1 base for J; bases not matched to a gene: 3. The CDR3 extends over 15 amino acids. The CDR3 sequence: CASSLERGPSYEQYF. The CDR3 region has the DNA TGTGCCAGCAGCTTGGAGCGGGGGCCGTCCTACGAGCAGTACTTC. Using reference TRBV5-6 and TRBJ2-7 for the parts outside the CDR3, the full variable domain is DAGVTQSPTHLIKTRGQQVTLRCSPKSGHDTVSWYQQALGQGPQFIFQYYEEEERQRGNFPDRFSGHQFPNYSSELNVNALLLGDSALYLCASSLERGPSYEQYFGPGTRLTVT.

The chain is built from TRBV6-5 and TRBJ2-5; 11 bases are shared with TRBD2. J lost 9 bases, V lost 5 bases, and 11 bases had no gene match. The CDR3 runs 15 residues. The germline V gene encodes CDR1 MNHEY and CDR2 SVGAGI. The CDR3 sequence: CASSPGTSGGRAQYF. The CDR3 bases are TGTGCCAGCAGTCCTGGGACTAGCGGTGGTCGGGCCCAGTACTTC.

The chain employs TRBV3-1 (or the pseudogene TRBV3-2) and TRBJ1-4; D gene ambiguous. The germline V and J ends were trimmed by 2 bases and 2 bases, with 6 bases remaining between them. CDR1 is LGHDT, CDR2 YNNKEL, per germline (reference sequence). The CDR3 consists of 14 residues. This CDR3 reads CASSQLRTNEKLFF. The CDR3 DNA reads TGTGCCAGCAGCCAACTCCGGACTAATGAAAAACTGTTTTTT.

This chain uses TRBV5-1 with TRBJ2-3; D is uncertain. The V end was cut by 4 bases, the J end by 2 bases, with 8 bases between. In germline, CDR1 is SGHRS, CDR2 YFSETQ. This CDR3 has 13 amino acids. In nucleotides, the CDR3 is TGCGCCAGCAGCGCTATCGACACAGATACGCAGTATTTT. The encoded protein is CASSAIDTDTQYF.

The V gene is TRBV2, the J gene TRBJ2-5; D possibly corresponds to TRBD1 (5 bases). Germline CDR1 reads SNHLY; CDR2 reads FYNNEI. CDR3 length equals 13 residues. The ends were cut back, 5 bases at V and 5 bases at J, with 12 bases in the middle. The CDR3 DNA reads TGTGCCAGCAGTCCGGACAATATGGAGACCCAGTACTTC. Translated, it gives CASSPDNMETQYF.

The chain is built from TRBV5-6 and TRBJ1-1, with D possibly matching TRBD1 (5 bases). The CDR3 extends over 13 amino acids. CDR1 SGHDT and CDR2 YYEEEE come from the germline V gene. V lost 4 bases, J lost 6 bases, and 13 bases lay in between. The CDR3 region has the DNA TGTGCCAGCAGCGTGGGGGGGATGGCTGAAGCTTTCTTT. Protein: CASSVGGMAEAFF.

This clone has only a few counts. The same CDR3 arises from other DNA sequences in this sample as well. V and J are TRBV7-6 and TRBJ2-3; no definite D call. This CDR3 is built from 14 residues. CDR1 SGHVS and CDR2 FNYEAQ come from the germline V gene. V was shortened by 0 bases and J by 0 bases, with 4 bases between the two germline ends. The CDR3 region has the DNA TGTGCCAGCAGCTTAGCCCCTAGCACAGATACGCAGTATTTT. Its translation: CASSLAPSTDTQYF.

The chain has TRBV11-2 and TRBJ1-2, with D perhaps matching TRBD1 (5 bases). Germline V gives CDR1 SGHAT, CDR2 FQNNGV. The germline V and J ends were trimmed by 1 base and 4 bases, with 10 bases remaining between them. This CDR3 is 14 amino acids long. CDR3 nucleotide sequence: TGTGCCAGCAGCTTAGTCCGGGGACCCTATGGCTACACCTTC. Translation gives CASSLVRGPYGYTF. The full variable domain, rest sourced from reference TRBV11-2 and TRBJ1-2, is EAGVAQSPRYKIIEKRQSVAFWCNPISGHATLYWYQQILGQGPKLLIQFQNNGVVDDSQLPKDRFSAERLKGVDSTLKIQPAKLEDSAVYLCASSLVRGPYGYTFGSGTRLTVV.

This clone came up once. The chain is built from TRBV10-3 and TRBJ2-7; tentatively, D is TRBD1 or TRBD2 (6 bases each). Germline CDR1 reads ENHRY; CDR2 reads SYGVKD. Trimming removed 9 bases at V and 6 bases at J, with 18 bases between. CDR3 length: 13 residues. The CDR3, as DNA: TGTGCCATGTCCGGGGGCTTAAGTACCGAGCAGTACGTC. This codes for CAMSGGLSTEQYV.